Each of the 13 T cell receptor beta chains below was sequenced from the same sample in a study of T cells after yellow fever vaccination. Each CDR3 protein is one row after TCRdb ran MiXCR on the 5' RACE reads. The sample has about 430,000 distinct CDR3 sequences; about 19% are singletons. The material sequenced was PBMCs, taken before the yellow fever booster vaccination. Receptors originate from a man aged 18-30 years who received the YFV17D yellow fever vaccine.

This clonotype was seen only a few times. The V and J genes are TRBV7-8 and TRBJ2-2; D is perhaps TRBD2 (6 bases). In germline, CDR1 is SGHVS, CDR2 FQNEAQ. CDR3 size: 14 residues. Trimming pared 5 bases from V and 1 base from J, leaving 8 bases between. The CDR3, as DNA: TGTGCCAGCAGCCGTAGCGGGAACACCGGGGAGCTGTTTTTT. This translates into CASSRSGNTGELFF. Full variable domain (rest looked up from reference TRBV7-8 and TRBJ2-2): GAGVSQSPRYKVAKRGQDVALRCDPISGHVSLFWYQQALGQGPEFLTYFQNEAQLDKSGLPSDRFFAERPEGSVSTLKIQRTQQEDSAVYLCASSRSGNTGELFFGEGSRLTVL.

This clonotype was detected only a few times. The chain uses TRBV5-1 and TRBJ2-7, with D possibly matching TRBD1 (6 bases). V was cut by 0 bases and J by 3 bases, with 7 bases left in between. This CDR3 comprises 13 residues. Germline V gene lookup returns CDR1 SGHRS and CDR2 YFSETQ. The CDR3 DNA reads TGCGCCAGCAGCTTGGACAGGGACTACGAGCAGTACTTC. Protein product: CASSLDRDYEQYF.

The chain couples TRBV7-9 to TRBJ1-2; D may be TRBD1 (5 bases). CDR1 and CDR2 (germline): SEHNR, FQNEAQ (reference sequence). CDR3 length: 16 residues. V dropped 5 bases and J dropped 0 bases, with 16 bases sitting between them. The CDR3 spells CASSLGRDEANYGYTF. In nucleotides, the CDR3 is TGTGCCAGCAGCCTCGGGAGGGACGAGGCTAACTATGGCTACACCTTC.

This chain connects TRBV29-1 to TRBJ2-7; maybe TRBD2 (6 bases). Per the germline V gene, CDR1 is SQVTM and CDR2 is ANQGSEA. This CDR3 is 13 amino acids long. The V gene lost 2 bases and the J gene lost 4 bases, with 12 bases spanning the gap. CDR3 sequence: CSVETGTPYEQYF. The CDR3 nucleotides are TGCAGCGTTGAAACCGGGACTCCATACGAGCAGTACTTC.

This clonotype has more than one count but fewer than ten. The CDR3 nucleotides read TGTGCCAGCAGCCCGTTGGGAGGCCACTCTGGGGCCAACGTCCTGACTTTC. Protein: CASSPLGGHSGANVLTF. The chain is built from TRBV5-6 and TRBJ2-6, with D perhaps TRBD2 (6 bases). The CDR3 runs 17 residues. V was clipped by 4 bases and J by 0 bases, with 14 bases between them. Germline CDR1 is SGHDT and CDR2 is YYEEEE.

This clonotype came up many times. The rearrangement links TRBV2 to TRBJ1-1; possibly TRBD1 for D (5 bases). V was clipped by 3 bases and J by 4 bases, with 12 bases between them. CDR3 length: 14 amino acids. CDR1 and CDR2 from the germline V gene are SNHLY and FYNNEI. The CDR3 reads CASSDRGVGTEAFF. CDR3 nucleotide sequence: TGTGCCAGCAGTGACAGAGGGGTGGGCACTGAAGCTTTCTTT.

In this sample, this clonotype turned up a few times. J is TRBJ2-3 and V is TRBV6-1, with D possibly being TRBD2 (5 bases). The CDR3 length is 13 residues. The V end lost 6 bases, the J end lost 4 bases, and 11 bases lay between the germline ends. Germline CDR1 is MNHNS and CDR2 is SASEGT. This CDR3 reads CASSKTRADTQYF. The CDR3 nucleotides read TGTGCCAGCAGCAAAACTAGGGCAGATACGCAGTATTTT.

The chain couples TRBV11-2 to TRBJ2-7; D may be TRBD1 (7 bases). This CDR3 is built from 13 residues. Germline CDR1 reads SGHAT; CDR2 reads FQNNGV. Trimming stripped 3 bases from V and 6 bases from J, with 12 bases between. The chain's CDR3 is CASSFTQGGEQYV. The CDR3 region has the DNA TGTGCCAGCAGCTTCACCCAGGGGGGCGAGCAGTACGTC.

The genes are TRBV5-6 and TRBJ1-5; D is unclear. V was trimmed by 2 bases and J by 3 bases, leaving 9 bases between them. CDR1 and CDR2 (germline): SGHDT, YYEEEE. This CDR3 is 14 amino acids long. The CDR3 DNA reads TGTGCCAGCAGCTTTAGTACAAACAATCAGCCCCAGCATTTT. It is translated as CASSFSTNNQPQHF. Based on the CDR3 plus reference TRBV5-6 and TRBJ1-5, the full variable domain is DAGVTQSPTHLIKTRGQQVTLRCSPKSGHDTVSWYQQALGQGPQFIFQYYEEEERQRGNFPDRFSGHQFPNYSSELNVNALLLGDSALYLCASSFSTNNQPQHFGDGTRLSIL.

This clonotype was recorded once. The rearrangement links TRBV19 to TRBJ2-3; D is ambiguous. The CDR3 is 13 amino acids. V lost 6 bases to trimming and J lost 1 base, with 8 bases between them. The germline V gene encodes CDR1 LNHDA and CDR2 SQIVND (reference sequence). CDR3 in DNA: TGTGCCAGTAGGCTTGAGGGCACAGATACGCAGTATTTT. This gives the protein CASRLEGTDTQYF.

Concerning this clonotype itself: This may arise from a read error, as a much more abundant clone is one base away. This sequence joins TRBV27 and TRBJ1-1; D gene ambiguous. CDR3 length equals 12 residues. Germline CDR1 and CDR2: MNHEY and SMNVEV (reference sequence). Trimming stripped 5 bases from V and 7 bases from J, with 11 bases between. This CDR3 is CASSASEGEAFF. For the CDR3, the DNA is TGTGCCAGCAGTGCCTCGGAGGGTGAAGCTTTCTTT.

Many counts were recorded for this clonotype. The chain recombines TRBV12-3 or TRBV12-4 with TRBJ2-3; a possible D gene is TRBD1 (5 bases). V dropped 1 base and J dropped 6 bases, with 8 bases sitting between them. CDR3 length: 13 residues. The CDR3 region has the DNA TGTGCCAGCAGTTTAGACAGGCGGGATACGCAGTATTTT. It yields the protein CASSLDRRDTQYF.

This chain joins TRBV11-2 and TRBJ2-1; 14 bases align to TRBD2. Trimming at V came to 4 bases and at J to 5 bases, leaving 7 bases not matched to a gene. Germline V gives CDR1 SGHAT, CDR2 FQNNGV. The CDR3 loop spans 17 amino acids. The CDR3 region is CASSSGPGLAGDNEQFF. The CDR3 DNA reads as TGTGCCAGCAGCTCCGGCCCGGGACTAGCGGGGGACAATGAGCAGTTCTTC.